The clone carrying this T cell receptor (beta chain) was picked up many times. For repertoire sequencing, the TCR beta CDR3 regions were amplified from RNA transcripts. Second-round multiplex PCR came after first-round RT-PCR with HTBI primers. TCRdb used MiXCR to reprocess the multiplex PCR reads, holding one entry per CDR3 protein. The repertoire has approximately 700,000 distinct CDR3 sequences, roughly 41% of them found once; the top ten carry over 2.5%. Deletions cut 5 bases from V and 6 bases from J, with 11 bases between. This CDR3 region has 13 residues. Per germline, CDR1 SGHDT and CDR2 YYEEEE. This specimen belongs to a study of Graves' ophthalmopathy and Graves' hyperthyroidism.

The chain carries TRBV5-6 and TRBJ2-2; D gene ambiguous. The sequencing input was peripheral blood. The origin of this receptor is an adult man with Graves' ophthalmopathy. The CDR3 spells CASSFDWAGELFF. Written as DNA, the CDR3 is TGTGCCAGCAGTTTCGACTGGGCCGGGGAGCTGTTTTTT.